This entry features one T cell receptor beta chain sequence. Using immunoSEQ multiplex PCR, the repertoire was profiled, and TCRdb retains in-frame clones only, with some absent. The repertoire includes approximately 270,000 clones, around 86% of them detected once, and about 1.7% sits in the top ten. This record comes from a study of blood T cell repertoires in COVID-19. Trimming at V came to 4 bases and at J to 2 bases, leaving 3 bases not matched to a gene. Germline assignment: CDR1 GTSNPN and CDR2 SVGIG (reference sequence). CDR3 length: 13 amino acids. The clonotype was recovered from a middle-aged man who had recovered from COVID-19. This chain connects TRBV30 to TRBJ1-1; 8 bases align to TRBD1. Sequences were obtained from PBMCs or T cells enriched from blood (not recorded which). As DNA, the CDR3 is TGTGCCTGGACGCAGGGGGCAAACACTGAAGCTTTCTTT. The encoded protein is CAWTQGANTEAFF.